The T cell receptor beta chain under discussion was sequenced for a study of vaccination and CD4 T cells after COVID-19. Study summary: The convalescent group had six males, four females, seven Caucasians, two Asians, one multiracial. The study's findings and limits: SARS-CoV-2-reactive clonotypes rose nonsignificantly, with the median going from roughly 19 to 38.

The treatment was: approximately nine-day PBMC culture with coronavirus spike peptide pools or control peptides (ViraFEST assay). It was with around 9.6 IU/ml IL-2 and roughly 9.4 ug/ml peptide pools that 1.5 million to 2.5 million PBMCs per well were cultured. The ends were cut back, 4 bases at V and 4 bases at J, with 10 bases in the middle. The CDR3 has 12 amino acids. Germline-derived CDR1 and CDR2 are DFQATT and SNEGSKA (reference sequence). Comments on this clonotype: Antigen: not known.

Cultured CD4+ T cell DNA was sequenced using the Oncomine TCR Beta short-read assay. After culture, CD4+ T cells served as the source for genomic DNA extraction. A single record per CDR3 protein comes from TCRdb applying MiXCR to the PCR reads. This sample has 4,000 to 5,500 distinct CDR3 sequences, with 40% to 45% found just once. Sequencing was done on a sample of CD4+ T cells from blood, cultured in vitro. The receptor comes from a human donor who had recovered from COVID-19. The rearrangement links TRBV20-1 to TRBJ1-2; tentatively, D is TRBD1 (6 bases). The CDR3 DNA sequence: TGCAGTGCTACCCCGGACAGCTATGGCTACACCTTC. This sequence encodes CSATPDSYGYTF.